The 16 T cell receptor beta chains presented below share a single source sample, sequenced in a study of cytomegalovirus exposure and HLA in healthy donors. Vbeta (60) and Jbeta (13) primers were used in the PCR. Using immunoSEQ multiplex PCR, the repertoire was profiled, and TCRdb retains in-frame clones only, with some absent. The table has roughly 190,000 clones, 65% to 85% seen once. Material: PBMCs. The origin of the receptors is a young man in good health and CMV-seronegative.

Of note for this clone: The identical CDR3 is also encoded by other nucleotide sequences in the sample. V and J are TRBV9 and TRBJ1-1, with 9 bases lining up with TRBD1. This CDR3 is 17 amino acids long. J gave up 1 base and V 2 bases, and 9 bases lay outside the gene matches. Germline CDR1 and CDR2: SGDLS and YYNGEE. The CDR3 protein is CASSVRQGDFANTEAFF. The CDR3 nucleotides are TGTGCCAGCAGCGTCCGACAGGGGGATTTCGCGAACACTGAAGCTTTCTTT.

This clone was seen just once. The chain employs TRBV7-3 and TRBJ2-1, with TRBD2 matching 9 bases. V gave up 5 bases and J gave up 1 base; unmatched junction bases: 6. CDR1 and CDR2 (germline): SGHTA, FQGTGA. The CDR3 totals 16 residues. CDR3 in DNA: TGTGCCAGCAGCATTAGCGGGAGTCTGTCCTACAATGAGCAGTTCTTC. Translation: CASSISGSLSYNEQFF.

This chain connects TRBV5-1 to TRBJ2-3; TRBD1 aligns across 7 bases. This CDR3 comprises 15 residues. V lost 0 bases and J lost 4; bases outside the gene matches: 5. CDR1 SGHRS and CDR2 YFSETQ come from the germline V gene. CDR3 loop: CASSLEGTEADTQYF. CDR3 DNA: TGCGCCAGCAGCTTGGAGGGGACAGAGGCAGATACGCAGTATTTT.

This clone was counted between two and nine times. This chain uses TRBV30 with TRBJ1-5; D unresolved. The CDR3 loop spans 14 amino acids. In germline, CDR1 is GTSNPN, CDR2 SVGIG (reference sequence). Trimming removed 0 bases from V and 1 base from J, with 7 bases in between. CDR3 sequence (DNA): TGTGCCTGGAGTGTATACAGCAGCAATCAGCCCCAGCATTTT. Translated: CAWSVYSSNQPQHF.

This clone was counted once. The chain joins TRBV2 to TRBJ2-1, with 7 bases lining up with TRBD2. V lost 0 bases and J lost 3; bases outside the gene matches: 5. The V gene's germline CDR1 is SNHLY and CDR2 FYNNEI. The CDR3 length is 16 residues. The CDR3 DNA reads TGTGCCAGCAGTGAAGCTTTCGGGGGGAACTACAATGAGCAGTTCTTC. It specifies CASSEAFGGNYNEQFF. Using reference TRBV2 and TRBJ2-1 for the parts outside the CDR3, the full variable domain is EPEVTQTPSHQVTQMGQEVILRCVPISNHLYFYWYRQILGQKVEFLVSFYNNEISEKSEIFDDQFSVERPDGSNFTLKIRSTKLEDSAMYFCASSEAFGGNYNEQFFGPGTRLTVL.

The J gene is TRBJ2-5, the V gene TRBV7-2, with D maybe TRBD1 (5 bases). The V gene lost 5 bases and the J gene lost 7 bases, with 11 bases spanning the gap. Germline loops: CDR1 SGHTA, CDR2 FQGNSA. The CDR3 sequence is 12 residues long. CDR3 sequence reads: CASSQNRGTQYF. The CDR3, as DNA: TGTGCCAGCAGCCAAAATAGGGGGACCCAGTACTTC.

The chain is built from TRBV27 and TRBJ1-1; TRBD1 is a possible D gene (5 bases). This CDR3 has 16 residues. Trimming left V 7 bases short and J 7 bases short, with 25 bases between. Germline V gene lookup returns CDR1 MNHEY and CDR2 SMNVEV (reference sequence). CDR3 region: CASIPTMGREEVEAFF. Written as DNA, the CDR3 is TGTGCCAGCATTCCTACGATGGGCAGGGAGGAGGTTGAAGCTTTCTTT.

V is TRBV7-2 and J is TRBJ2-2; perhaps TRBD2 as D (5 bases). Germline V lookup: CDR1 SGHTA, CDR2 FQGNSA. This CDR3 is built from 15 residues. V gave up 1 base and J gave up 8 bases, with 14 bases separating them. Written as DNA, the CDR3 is TGTGCCAGCAGCTTAGGCGGGCTCGGCGGGGGGGAGCTGTTTTTT. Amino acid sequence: CASSLGGLGGGELFF.

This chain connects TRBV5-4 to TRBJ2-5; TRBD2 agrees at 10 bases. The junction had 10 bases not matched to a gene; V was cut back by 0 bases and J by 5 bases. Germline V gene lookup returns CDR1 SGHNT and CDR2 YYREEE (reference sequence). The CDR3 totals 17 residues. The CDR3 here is CASSLDLAGALDETQYF. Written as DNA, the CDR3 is TGTGCCAGCAGCTTGGATCTAGCGGGGGCCCTGGACGAGACCCAGTACTTC.

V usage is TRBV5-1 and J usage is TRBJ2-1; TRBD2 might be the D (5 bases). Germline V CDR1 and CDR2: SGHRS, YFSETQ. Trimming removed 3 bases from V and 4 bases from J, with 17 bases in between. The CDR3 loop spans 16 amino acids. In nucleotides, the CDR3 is TGCGCCAGCAGCTCCCGGACGGGATTACCATACAATGAGCAGTTCTTC. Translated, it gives CASSSRTGLPYNEQFF.

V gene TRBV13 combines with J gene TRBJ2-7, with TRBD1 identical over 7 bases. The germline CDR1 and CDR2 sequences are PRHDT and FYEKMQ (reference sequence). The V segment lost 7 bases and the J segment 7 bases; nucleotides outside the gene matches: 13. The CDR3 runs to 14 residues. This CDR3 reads CASTQRDRPREQYF. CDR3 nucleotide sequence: TGTGCCAGCACGCAACGGGACAGACCCCGGGAGCAGTACTTC. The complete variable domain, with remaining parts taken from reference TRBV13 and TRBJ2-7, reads AAGVIQSPRHLIKEKRETATLKCYPIPRHDTVYWYQQGPGQDPQFLISFYEKMQSDKGSIPDRFSAQQFSDYHSELNMSSLELGDSALYFCASTQRDRPREQYFGPGTRLTVT.

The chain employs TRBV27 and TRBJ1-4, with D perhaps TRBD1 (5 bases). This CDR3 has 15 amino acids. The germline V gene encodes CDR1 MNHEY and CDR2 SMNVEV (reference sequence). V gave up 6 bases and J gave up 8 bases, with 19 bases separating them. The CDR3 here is CASRDFSGRQEKLFF. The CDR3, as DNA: TGTGCCAGCAGGGATTTTTCAGGGAGGCAGGAAAAACTGTTTTTT.

This CDR3 is CASSLIGNTGELFF. DNA for the CDR3: TGTGCCAGCAGCCTTATCGGGAACACCGGGGAGCTGTTTTTT. V usage is TRBV5-6 and J usage is TRBJ2-2; D remains ambiguous. The CDR3 spans 14 residues. CDR1 SGHDT and CDR2 YYEEEE come from the germline V gene. The V and J ends lost 4 bases and 1 base respectively, with 8 bases between them.

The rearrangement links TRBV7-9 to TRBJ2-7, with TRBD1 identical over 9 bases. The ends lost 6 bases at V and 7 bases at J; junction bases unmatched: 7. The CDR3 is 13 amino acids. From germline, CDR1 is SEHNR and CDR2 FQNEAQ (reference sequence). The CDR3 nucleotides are TGTGCCAGCAGATCCGGGACAGGGAGGGAGCAGTACTTC. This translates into CASRSGTGREQYF.

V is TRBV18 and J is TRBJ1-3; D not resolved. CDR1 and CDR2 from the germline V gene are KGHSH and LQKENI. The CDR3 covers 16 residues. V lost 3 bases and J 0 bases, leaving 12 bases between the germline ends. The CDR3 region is CASSPTQQSSGNTIYF. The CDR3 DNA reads TGTGCCAGCTCACCGACGCAACAGAGCTCTGGAAACACCATATATTTT.

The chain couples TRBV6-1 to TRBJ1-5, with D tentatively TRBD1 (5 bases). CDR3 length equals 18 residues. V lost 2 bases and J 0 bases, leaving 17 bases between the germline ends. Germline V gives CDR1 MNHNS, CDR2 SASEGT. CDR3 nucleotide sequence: TGTGCCAGCAGTGAACTTGTCCAGGGTATTTATAGCAATCAGCCCCAGCATTTT. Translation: CASSELVQGIYSNQPQHF.